These 29 T cell receptor beta chains share one sample of origin, sequenced in a study of shared clonotypes between healthy human individuals. Terminally differentiated effector memory CD45RA+ cells were excluded from the naive CD8 cells, which were CD45RO-negative and positively selected for CCR7. The table came from immunoSEQ multiplex PCR; TCRdb's copy has only in-frame clones and leaves some out. There are roughly 890,000 clones in the sample; about 91% occur only once, and around 24% lies in the top ten. The sequencing sample was made of naive CD8+ T cells sorted from blood. The receptor source for this set is a man between 25 and 39 years old in good health.

For the CDR3, the DNA is TGCGCCAGCAGTGCGGCCGGACAGGGGGCTTCCGAGCAGTACTTC. Translated, it gives CASSAAGQGASEQYF. The V call is TRBV10-1, the J call TRBJ2-7, with TRBD1 matching over 11 bases. In germline, CDR1 is WNHNN, CDR2 SYGVQD (reference sequence). The CDR3 spans 15 residues. V was clipped by 4 bases and J by 6 bases; unmatched bases: 8.

The chain recombines TRBV19 with TRBJ2-1; D gene uncertain. V was pared by 3 bases and J by 5 bases, with 14 bases between. Germline values: CDR1 LNHDA, CDR2 SQIVND (reference sequence). CDR3 length: 15 residues. The CDR3 protein is CASSISRRPNNEQFF. The CDR3, as DNA: TGTGCCAGTAGTATTAGCCGCCGGCCAAACAATGAGCAGTTCTTC.

The rearrangement links TRBV27 to TRBJ2-7, with 8 positions matching TRBD2. Germline V lookup: CDR1 MNHEY, CDR2 SMNVEV (reference sequence). This CDR3 has 15 residues. V was clipped by 3 bases and J by 2 bases; unmatched bases: 6. In nucleotides, the CDR3 is TGTGCCAGCAGTTTGTCCATTAGCGGGACCTACGAGCAGTACTTC. It codes for CASSLSISGTYEQYF.

This clone was detected once. The chain employs TRBV6-1 and TRBJ2-2; the match to TRBD1 covers 7 bases. Germline CDR1 and CDR2: MNHNS and SASEGT. This CDR3 has 13 amino acids. V shed 8 bases, J shed 4 bases, and the junction held 4 bases outside the gene matches. Here the CDR3 DNA reads TGTGCCAGCCGGCCAGGGGGCACCGGGGAGCTGTTTTTT. Amino acids: CASRPGGTGELFF.

J is TRBJ2-1 and V is TRBV6-4; D remains ambiguous. The CDR3 runs to 15 residues. V was shortened by 3 bases and J by 0 bases, with 9 bases between the two germline ends. CDR1 and CDR2 from the germline V gene are MRHNA and SNTAGT. CDR3 residues: CASSESESSYNEQFF. The CDR3 region has the DNA TGTGCCAGCAGTGAATCCGAGAGCTCCTACAATGAGCAGTTCTTC.

The V gene is TRBV7-9, the J gene TRBJ2-1, with 10 nucleotides matching TRBD1. This CDR3 has 16 residues. The germline V gene encodes CDR1 SEHNR and CDR2 FQNEAQ (reference sequence). J gave up 8 bases and V 5 bases, and 12 bases lay outside the gene matches. CDR3 sequence reads: CASSKVIRTGGDEQFF. CDR3 DNA sequence: TGTGCCAGCAGCAAAGTCATCAGGACAGGGGGAGATGAGCAGTTCTTC.

The chain combines TRBV7-9 with TRBJ2-7; no reliable D call. Germline CDR1 reads SEHNR; CDR2 reads FQNEAQ (reference sequence). V was cut by 3 bases and J by 7 bases, with 10 bases left in between. CDR3 size: 12 residues. The CDR3 sequence: CASSFSLGEQYF. The CDR3 region has the DNA TGTGCCAGCAGCTTCTCCCTCGGGGAGCAGTACTTC.

For this clone: The sample carries other DNA sequences with the same CDR3. The chain has TRBV4-1 and TRBJ2-5; D perhaps matches TRBD2 (6 bases). The CDR3 extends over 15 amino acids. Germline V CDR1 and CDR2: MGHRA, YSYEKL. The V and J ends lost 1 base and 2 bases respectively, with 11 bases between them. The CDR3 DNA reads TGCGCCAGCAGCCAAGTTTCTAGCGCACAAGAGACCCAGTACTTC. This codes for CASSQVSSAQETQYF.

The chain has TRBV9 and TRBJ2-7, with a possible D match to TRBD2 (5 bases). Germline V gene lookup returns CDR1 SGDLS and CDR2 YYNGEE. CDR3 length equals 13 residues. Trimming took off 4 bases at V and 4 bases at J, with 12 bases between the two ends. CDR3 protein: CASSKSGLYEQYF. Here the CDR3 DNA reads TGTGCCAGCAGCAAGAGCGGTTTATACGAGCAGTACTTC.

The chain links TRBV19 to TRBJ2-7; D not resolved. This CDR3 has 13 residues. Trimming removed 2 bases at V and 3 bases at J, with 8 bases between. Germline CDR1 is LNHDA and CDR2 is SQIVND (reference sequence). The CDR3 nucleotides are TGTGCCAGTAGTATAAAGGACCACTACGAGCAGTACTTC. Translated: CASSIKDHYEQYF.

The chain has TRBV12-5 and TRBJ1-2; 8 bases align to TRBD1. The CDR3 loop spans 13 amino acids. V trimming: 6 bases; J trimming: 7 bases; junction bases outside the gene matches: 7. Germline CDR1 reads LGHNT; CDR2 reads FRNRAP. The CDR3 nucleotides read TGTGCTAGTGGGTCGACAGGGGTATCTGGCTACACCTTC. Protein product: CASGSTGVSGYTF. Drawing the rest from reference TRBV12-5 and TRBJ1-2, the complete variable domain is DARVTQTPRHKVTEMGQEVTMRCQPILGHNTVFWYRQTMMQGLELLAYFRNRAPLDDSGMPKDRFSAEMPDATLATLKIQPSEPRDSAVYFCASGSTGVSGYTFGSGTRLTVV.

The chain employs TRBV9 and TRBJ2-5, with 11 bases that match TRBD1. The CDR3 is 15 residues long. CDR1 is SGDLS and CDR2 is YYNGEE in the germline V gene. The trim removed 4 bases at V and 5 bases at J, leaving 7 bases unmatched. For the CDR3, the DNA is TGTGCCAGCAGCCCAGGGACAGGGGGATTGGAGACCCAGTACTTC. This translates into CASSPGTGGLETQYF.

The chain uses TRBV11-2 and TRBJ2-1; D possibly corresponds to TRBD2 (6 bases). The CDR3 loop spans 16 amino acids. The germline gives CDR1 SGHAT, CDR2 FQNNGV. V shed 1 base and J shed 6 bases, with 16 bases lying between them. CDR3 sequence (DNA): TGTGCCAGCAGCTTAGTTATGGCTAGCGATCCCAATGAGCAGTTCTTC. As protein: CASSLVMASDPNEQFF.

The chain couples TRBV7-9 to TRBJ2-7; possibly TRBD2 for D (6 bases). V was cut by 2 bases and J by 3 bases, with 17 bases left in between. The CDR3 extends over 16 amino acids. The germline gives CDR1 SEHNR, CDR2 FQNEAQ (reference sequence). The CDR3, as DNA: TGTGCCAGCAGCTTATCGCGACTAGATCCACTCTACGAGCAGTACTTC. It yields the protein CASSLSRLDPLYEQYF.

The chain has TRBV10-1 and TRBJ2-7, with 8 bases identical to TRBD2. CDR1 and CDR2 (germline): WNHNN, SYGVQD (reference sequence). There are 12 residues in the CDR3. V shed 10 bases, J shed 5 bases, and the junction held 7 bases outside the gene matches. As DNA, the CDR3 is TGCGCCACTAGTAGCGGGAATGACGAGCAGTACTTC. Translating gives CATSSGNDEQYF.

The sample holds one count of this clone. The chain carries TRBV7-2 and TRBJ2-1; TRBD2 agrees at 8 bases. The CDR3 runs 14 residues. The V and J ends lost 2 bases and 9 bases, in that order; junction bases with no gene match: 6. Per germline, CDR1 SGHTA and CDR2 FQGNSA. CDR3 sequence reads: CASSLSGTRGEQFF. CDR3 DNA sequence: TGTGCCAGCAGCTTAAGTGGGACTAGAGGTGAGCAGTTCTTC.

The chain carries TRBV29-1 and TRBJ2-1, with TRBD2 identical over 12 bases. After removal of 6 bases from V and 7 bases from J, the junction contained 7 bases not matched to a gene. Per germline, CDR1 SQVTM and CDR2 ANQGSEA. CDR3 length: 14 amino acids. Here the CDR3 reads CSVRLAGVRNEQFF. DNA for the CDR3: TGCAGCGTGAGACTAGCGGGAGTCCGGAATGAGCAGTTCTTC.

J is TRBJ1-1 and V is TRBV7-9, with 7 positions matching TRBD1. The CDR3 covers 14 residues. Per germline, CDR1 SEHNR and CDR2 FQNEAQ (reference sequence). V shed 5 bases, J shed 4 bases, and the junction held 7 bases outside the gene matches. The CDR3 loop reads CASSRIGQATEAFF. The DNA for the CDR3 is TGTGCCAGCAGCCGAATAGGACAGGCCACTGAAGCTTTCTTT.

In regard to this clone: The identical CDR3 is also encoded by other nucleotide sequences in the sample. J is TRBJ2-7 and V is TRBV7-9; no firm D call. The CDR3 spans 12 residues. Germline values: CDR1 SEHNR, CDR2 FQNEAQ (reference sequence). Trimming removed 3 bases from V and 6 bases from J, with 9 bases in between. CDR3 nucleotides: TGTGCCAGCAGCTTGGTGGTTGGCGAGCAGTACTTC. It translates to CASSLVVGEQYF.

The chain has TRBV6-1 and TRBJ2-1; D perhaps matches TRBD2 (5 bases). The ends were cut back, 6 bases at V and 3 bases at J, with 9 bases in the middle. CDR1 MNHNS and CDR2 SASEGT come from the germline V gene. The CDR3 is 13 residues long. CDR3 loop: CASRAEYYNEQFF. The CDR3 DNA reads as TGTGCCAGCAGAGCGGAATACTACAATGAGCAGTTCTTC.

The rearrangement uses TRBV27 and TRBJ2-1, with 10 positions matching TRBD1. The CDR3 extends over 15 amino acids. V shed 5 bases and J 4 bases; nucleotides not matched to a gene: 5. Germline V CDR1 and CDR2: MNHEY, SMNVEV (reference sequence). The CDR3 DNA is TGTGCCAGCAGTCTGGGGGACAGGGGTTACAATGAGCAGTTCTTC. This translates into CASSLGDRGYNEQFF.

V gene TRBV27 combines with J gene TRBJ1-1; no firm D call. CDR1 MNHEY and CDR2 SMNVEV come from the germline V gene (reference sequence). The CDR3 length is 13 residues. Trimming pared 8 bases from V and 1 base from J, leaving 11 bases between. The DNA of the CDR3 is TGTGCCAGCCAGTTTACGGAGAACACTGAAGCTTTCTTT. Protein product: CASQFTENTEAFF.

The rearrangement joins TRBV28 to TRBJ1-2; D unclear. Trimming removed 6 bases at V and 1 base at J, with 18 bases between. CDR3 length equals 16 residues. The germline CDR1 and CDR2 sequences are MDHEN and SYDVKM. CDR3 region: CASSRSEGDGNYGYTF. Written as DNA, the CDR3 is TGTGCCAGCAGCCGCTCGGAGGGCGACGGTAACTATGGCTACACCTTC.

The CDR3 region has the DNA TGTGCCAGCTCACTGAAATACGCAATTATTAAAGTATCAGATACGCAGTATTTT. It specifies CASSLKYAIIKVSDTQYF. This chain uses TRBV18 with TRBJ2-3; D uncertain. CDR1 and CDR2 from the germline V gene are KGHSH and LQKENI. Trimming pared 4 bases from V and 4 bases from J, leaving 24 bases between. The CDR3 covers 18 residues.

This rearrangement joins TRBV7-9 to TRBJ2-2; a weak D match, TRBD2 (5 bases). The V and J ends lost 5 bases and 0 bases respectively, with 10 bases between them. Germline V gene lookup returns CDR1 SEHNR and CDR2 FQNEAQ (reference sequence). The CDR3 covers 15 residues. DNA of the CDR3: TGTGCCAGCAGCCCGAGCGGAACGAACACCGGGGAGCTGTTTTTT. Protein: CASSPSGTNTGELFF.

This chain connects TRBV5-4 to TRBJ2-7, with a weak D call TRBD1 (6 bases). CDR3 length equals 13 residues. The germline CDR1 and CDR2 sequences are SGHNT and YYREEE (reference sequence). Trimming took off 4 bases at V and 3 bases at J, with 11 bases between the two ends. The CDR3 here is CASSPDRYYEQYF. In DNA form, the CDR3 reads TGTGCCAGCAGCCCGGACAGATACTACGAGCAGTACTTC.

The chain is built from TRBV5-4 and TRBJ2-7, with D perhaps being TRBD1 or TRBD2 (6 bases each). Germline CDR1 is SGHNT and CDR2 is YYREEE (reference sequence). The CDR3 has 14 amino acids. The V end lost 4 bases, the J end lost 7 bases, and 18 bases lay between the germline ends. The CDR3 protein is CASSRGWGAEEQYF. For the CDR3, the DNA is TGTGCCAGCAGCCGGGGTTGGGGGGCCGAAGAGCAGTACTTC.

CDR3 nucleotide sequence: TGTGCCAGCAGCCTTCTAGTCCCTTACGAGCAGTACTTC. This translates into CASSLLVPYEQYF. The chain combines TRBV5-8 with TRBJ2-7; the D is unclear. Germline-derived CDR1 and CDR2 are SGHTS and YDEGEE. Trimming removed 4 bases at V and 4 bases at J, with 12 bases between. CDR3 length: 13 residues.

The CDR3 loop reads CASSMGIWAFF. In DNA form, the CDR3 reads TGTGCCAGTAGTATGGGTATATGGGCTTTCTTT. V gene TRBV19 combines with J gene TRBJ1-1; D call uncertain. From germline, CDR1 is LNHDA and CDR2 SQIVND (reference sequence). The CDR3 is 11 amino acids. V was trimmed by 3 bases and J by 11 bases, leaving 10 bases between them. The complete variable domain, with remaining parts taken from reference TRBV19 and TRBJ1-1, reads DGGITQSPKYLFRKEGQNVTLSCEQNLNHDAMYWYRQDPGQGLRLIYYSQIVNDFQKGDIAEGYSVSREKKESFPLTVTSAQKNPTAFYLCASSMGIWAFFGQGTRLTVV.